This T cell receptor beta chain was identified in a study of neoadjuvant anti-PD-1 for oral cavity cancer. The wider study: Most patients had three to four biweekly doses of 3 mg/kg nivolumab before resection. Around day 43, patients without progression received a fourth nivolumab dose before surgery.

The CDR3 covers 13 residues. Trimming pared 5 bases from V and 5 bases from J, leaving 10 bases between. CDR1 is SGHTA and CDR2 is FQGTGA in the germline V gene. Time point given: after neoadjuvant nivolumab, at surgical resection. Using immunoSEQ multiplex PCR, the repertoire was profiled, and TCRdb retains in-frame clones only, with some absent. Of over 60,000 clones in the sample, less than 90% were seen once. The rearrangement joins TRBV7-3 to TRBJ1-5; D remains ambiguous. The sequence was obtained from a person aged 40 to 85 with oral cavity squamous cell carcinoma. The sample consisted of PBMCs, taken after nivolumab (anti-PD-1) treatment. The CDR3 DNA is TGTGCCAGCAGCCCCGATGTAGATCAGCCCCAGCATTTT. As protein: CASSPDVDQPQHF.